The rows below give T cell receptor beta chains drawn from one sample of a study of blood T cell repertoires in COVID-19. Generated by immunoSEQ multiplex PCR, the TCRdb table keeps only in-frame clones and is missing some. The table shows some 140,000 clones, with approximately 85% occurring only once. Sample: peripheral blood. The receptors derive from a human donor in a cohort sampled during active COVID-19. Both conserved end residues are part of each CDR3. The order of the fields is clone size, J gene, D gene, V gene, CDR3 protein, CDR3 DNA. A D gene is named only where the DNA matches it firmly. Only part of the rows carry a size: once, few, many, or a class if the clone is expanded.

-,TRBJ2-1,-,TRBV12-3/TRBV12-4,CASSRTSNEQFF,TGTGCCAGCAGCCGAACATCTAATGAGCAGTTCTTC
-,TRBJ2-1,-,TRBV9,CASSVGQGSHEQFF,TGTGCCAGCAGCGTAGGGCAGGGATCGCATGAGCAGTTCTTC
-,TRBJ1-4,TRBD1,TRBV7-2,CASSLAGQGNEKLFF,TGTGCCAGCAGCTTAGCGGGACAGGGTAATGAAAAACTGTTTTTT
-,TRBJ1-2,-,TRBV25-1,CASSEGPGYGYTF,TGTGCCAGCAGTGAGGGCCCAGGGTATGGCTACACCTTC
-,TRBJ1-1,-,TRBV10-1,CASSPAGGKGTEAFF,TGCGCCAGCAGCCCAGCGGGAGGGAAAGGTACTGAAGCTTTCTTT
-,TRBJ2-2,-,TRBV2,CASLRNGGTGELFF,TGTGCCAGCCTGAGGAATGGCGGGACCGGGGAGCTGTTTTTT
-,TRBJ2-2,-,TRBV9,CASSVAQGTTGELFF,TGTGCCAGCAGCGTGGCCCAGGGGACGACCGGGGAGCTGTTTTTT
-,TRBJ2-2,TRBD2,TRBV7-2,CASSHSGTSGSSNTGELFF,TGTGCCAGCAGCCACTCCGGGACTAGCGGGAGTTCGAACACCGGGGAGCTGTTTTTT
-,TRBJ2-1,-,TRBV19,CASSNSYASYNEQFF,TGTGCCAGTAGTAACTCATACGCCTCCTACAATGAGCAGTTCTTC
-,TRBJ1-2,-,TRBV18,CASSPREWGYTF,TGTGCCAGCTCACCAAGGGAGTGGGGCTACACCTTC
-,TRBJ2-1,TRBD2,TRBV2,CASTGGGPYNEQFF,TGTGCCAGCACCGGGGGGGGCCCCTACAATGAGCAGTTCTTC
few,TRBJ2-1,-,TRBV5-6,CASSLTGMGGLIFNEQFF,TGTGCCAGCAGCTTAACTGGGATGGGGGGGCTCATTTTCAATGAGCAGTTCTTC
-,TRBJ1-2,-,TRBV3-1/TRBV3-2,CASSQDRTGYTF,TGTGCCAGCAGCCAAGATCGAACAGGCTACACCTTC
-,TRBJ1-3,-,TRBV5-4,CASRSNAGSGNTIYF,TGTGCCAGCAGAAGTAACGCAGGTTCTGGAAACACCATATATTTT
-,TRBJ2-3,-,TRBV6-4,CASSDSGRDTQYF,TGTGCCAGCAGTGACTCCGGGAGAGATACGCAGTATTTT
-,TRBJ2-3,-,TRBV3-1/TRBV3-2,CASTRTASTDTQYF,TGTGCCAGCACACGGACAGCAAGCACAGATACGCAGTATTTT